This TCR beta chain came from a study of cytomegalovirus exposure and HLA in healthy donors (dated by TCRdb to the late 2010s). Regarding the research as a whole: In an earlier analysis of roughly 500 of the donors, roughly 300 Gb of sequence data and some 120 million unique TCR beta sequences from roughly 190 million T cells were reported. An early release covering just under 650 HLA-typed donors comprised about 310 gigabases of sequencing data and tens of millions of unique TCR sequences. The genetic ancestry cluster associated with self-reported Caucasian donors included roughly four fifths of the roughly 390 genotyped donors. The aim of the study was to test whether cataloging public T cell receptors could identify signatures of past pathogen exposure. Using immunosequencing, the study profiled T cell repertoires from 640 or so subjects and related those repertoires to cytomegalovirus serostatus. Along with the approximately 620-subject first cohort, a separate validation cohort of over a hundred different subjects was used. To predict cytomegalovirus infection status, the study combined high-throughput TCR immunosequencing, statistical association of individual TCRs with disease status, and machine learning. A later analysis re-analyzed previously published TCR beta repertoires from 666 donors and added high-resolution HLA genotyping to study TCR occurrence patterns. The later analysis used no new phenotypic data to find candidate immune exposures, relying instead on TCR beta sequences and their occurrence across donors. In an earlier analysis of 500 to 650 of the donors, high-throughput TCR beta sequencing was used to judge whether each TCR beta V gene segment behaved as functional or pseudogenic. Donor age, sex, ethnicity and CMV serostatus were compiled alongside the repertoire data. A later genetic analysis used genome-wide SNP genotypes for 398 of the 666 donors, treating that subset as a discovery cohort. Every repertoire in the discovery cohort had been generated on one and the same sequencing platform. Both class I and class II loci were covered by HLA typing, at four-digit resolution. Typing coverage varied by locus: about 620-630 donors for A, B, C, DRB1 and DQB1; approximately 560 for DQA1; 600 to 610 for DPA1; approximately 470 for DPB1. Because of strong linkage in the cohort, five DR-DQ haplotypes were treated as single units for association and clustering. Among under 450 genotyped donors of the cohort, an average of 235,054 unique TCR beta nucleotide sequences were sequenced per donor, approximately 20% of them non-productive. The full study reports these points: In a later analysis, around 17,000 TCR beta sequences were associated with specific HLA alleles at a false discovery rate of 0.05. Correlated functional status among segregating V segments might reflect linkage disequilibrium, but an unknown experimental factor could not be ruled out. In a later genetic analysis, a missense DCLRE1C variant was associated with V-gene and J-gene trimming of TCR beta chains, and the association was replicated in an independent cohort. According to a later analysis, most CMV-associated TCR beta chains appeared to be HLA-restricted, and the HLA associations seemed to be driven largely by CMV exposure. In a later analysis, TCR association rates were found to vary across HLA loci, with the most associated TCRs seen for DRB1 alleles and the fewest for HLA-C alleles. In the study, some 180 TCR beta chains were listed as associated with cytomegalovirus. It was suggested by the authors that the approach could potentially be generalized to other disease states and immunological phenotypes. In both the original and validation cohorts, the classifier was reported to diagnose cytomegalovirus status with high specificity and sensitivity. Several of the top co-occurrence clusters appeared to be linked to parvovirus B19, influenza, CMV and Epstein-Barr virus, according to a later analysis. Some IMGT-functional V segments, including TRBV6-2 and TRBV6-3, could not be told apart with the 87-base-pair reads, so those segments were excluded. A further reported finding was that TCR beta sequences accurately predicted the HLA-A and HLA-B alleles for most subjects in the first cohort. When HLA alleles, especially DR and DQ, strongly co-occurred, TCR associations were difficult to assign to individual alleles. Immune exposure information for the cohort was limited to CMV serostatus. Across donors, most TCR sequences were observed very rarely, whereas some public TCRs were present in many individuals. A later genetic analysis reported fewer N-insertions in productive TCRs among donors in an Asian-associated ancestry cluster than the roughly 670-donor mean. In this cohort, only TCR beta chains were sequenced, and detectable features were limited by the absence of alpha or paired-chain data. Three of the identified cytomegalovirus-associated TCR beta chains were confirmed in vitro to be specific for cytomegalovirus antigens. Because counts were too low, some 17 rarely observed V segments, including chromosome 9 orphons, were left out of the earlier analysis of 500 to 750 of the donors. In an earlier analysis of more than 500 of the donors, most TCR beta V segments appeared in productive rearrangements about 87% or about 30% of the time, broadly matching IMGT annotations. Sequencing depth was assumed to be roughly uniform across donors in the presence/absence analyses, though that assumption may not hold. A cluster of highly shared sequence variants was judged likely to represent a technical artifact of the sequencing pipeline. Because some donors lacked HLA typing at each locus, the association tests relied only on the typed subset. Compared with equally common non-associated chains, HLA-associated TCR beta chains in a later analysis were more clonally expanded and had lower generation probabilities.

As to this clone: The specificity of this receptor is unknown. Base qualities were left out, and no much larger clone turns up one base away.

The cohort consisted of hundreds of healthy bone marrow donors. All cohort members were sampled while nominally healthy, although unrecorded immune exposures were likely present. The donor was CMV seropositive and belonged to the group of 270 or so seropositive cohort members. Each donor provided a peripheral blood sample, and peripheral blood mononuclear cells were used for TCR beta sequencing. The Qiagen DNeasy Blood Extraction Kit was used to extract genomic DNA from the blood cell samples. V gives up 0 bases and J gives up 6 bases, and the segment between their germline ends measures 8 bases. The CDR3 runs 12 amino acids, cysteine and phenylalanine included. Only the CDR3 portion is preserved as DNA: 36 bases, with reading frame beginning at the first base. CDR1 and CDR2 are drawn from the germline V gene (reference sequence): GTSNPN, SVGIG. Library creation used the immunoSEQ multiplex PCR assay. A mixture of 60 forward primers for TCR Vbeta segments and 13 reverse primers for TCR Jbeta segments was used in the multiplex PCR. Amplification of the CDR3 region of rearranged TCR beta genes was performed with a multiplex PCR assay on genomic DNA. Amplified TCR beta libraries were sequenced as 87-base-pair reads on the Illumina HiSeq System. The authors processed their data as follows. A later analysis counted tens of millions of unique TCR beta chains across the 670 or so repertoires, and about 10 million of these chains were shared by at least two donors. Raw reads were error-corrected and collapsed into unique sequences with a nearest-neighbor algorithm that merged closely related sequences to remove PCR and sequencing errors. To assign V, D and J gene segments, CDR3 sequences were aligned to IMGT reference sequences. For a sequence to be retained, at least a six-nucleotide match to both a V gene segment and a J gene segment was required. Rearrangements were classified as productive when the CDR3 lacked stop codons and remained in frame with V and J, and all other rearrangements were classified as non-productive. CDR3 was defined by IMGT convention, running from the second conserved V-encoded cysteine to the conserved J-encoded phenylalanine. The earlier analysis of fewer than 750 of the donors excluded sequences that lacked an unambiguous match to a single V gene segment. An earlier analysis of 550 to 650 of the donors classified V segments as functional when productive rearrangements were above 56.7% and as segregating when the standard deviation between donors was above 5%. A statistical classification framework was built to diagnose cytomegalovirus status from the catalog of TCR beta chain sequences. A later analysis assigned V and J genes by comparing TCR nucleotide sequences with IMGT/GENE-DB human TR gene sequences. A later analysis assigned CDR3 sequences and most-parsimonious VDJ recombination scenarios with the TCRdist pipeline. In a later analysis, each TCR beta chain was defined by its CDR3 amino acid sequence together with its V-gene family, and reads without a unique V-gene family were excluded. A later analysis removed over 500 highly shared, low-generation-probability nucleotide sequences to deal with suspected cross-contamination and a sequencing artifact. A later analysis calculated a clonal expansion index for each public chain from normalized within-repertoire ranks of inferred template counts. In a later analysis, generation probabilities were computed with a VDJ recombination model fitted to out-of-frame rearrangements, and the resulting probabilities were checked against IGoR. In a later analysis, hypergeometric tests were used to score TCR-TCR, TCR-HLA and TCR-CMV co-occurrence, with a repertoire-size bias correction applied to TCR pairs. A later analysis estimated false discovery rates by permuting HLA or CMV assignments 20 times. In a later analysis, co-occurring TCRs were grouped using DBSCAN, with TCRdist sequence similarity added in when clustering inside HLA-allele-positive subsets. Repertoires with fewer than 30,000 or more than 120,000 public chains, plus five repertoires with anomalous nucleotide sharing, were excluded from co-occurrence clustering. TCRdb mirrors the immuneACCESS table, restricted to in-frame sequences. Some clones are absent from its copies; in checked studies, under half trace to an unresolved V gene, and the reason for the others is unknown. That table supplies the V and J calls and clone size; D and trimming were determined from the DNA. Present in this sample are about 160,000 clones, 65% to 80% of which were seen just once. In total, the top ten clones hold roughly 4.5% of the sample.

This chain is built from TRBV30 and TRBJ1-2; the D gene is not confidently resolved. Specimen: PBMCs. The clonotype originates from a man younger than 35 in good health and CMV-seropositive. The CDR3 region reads CAWSVSGNGYTF. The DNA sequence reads TGTGCCTGGAGTGTATCGGGTAATGGCTACACCTTC.